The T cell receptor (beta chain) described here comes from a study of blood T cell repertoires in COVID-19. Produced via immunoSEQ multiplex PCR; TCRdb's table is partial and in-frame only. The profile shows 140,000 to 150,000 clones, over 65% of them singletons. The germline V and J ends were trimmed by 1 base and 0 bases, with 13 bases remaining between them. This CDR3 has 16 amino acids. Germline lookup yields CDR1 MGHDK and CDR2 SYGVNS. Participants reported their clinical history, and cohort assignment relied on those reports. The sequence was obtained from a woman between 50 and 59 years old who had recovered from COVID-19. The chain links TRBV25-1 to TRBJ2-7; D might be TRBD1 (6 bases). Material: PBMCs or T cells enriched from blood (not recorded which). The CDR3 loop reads CASSESGTSSSYEQYF. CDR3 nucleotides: TGTGCCAGCAGTGAATCGGGGACATCCAGCTCCTACGAGCAGTACTTC.